In this sample, the clone carrying this T cell receptor (beta chain) turned up many times. The antigen is not known. The entry originates in a study of neurological immune-mediated disorders. Germline V gene data show CDR1 as SGHRS and CDR2 as YFSETQ. Trimming took 4 bases from V and 6 from J; bases not matched to a gene: 13. CDR3 length: 17 amino acids. A 10-nucleotide random UMI tagged transcripts in template-switch 5'RACE cDNA synthesis. TCRdb recomputed calls from the 5' RACE reads with MiXCR, one row per CDR3 protein. Among tens of thousands of distinct CDR3 sequences listed, around 6.8% were seen once. Whole-study findings and limits: Levels of TCR clonal expansion peaked in HTLV-1-associated myelopathy and reached their lowest in multiple sclerosis, under those of healthy controls.

The unsorted libraries originated from 2 million PBMCs kept at -80 C. V and J are TRBV5-1 and TRBJ2-2, with 9 nucleotides matching TRBD1. The sample was PBMCs. The source of this sequence is a woman aged 40 to 50 in good health. The DNA for the CDR3 is TGCGCCAGCAGCCTGGAAGGACAGGGGTTTTATTCCGGGGAGCTGTTTTTT. It yields the protein CASSLEGQGFYSGELFF.